This T cell receptor (beta chain) was recorded in a study of spatial heterogeneity in lung cancer (dated by TCRdb to about 2019). Study-level background: The donors were some 72 patients from the lung TRACERx cohort who had early-stage, untreated non-small cell lung cancer. Follow-up PBMC samples were sequenced whenever the samples were available, and the median time to follow-up was roughly two years after resection. Beta-chain transcripts were consistently detected in greater numbers than alpha-chain transcripts, which likely reflected higher beta-chain transcript abundance. In the raw uncorrected reads, each unique combination of TCR and UMI appeared more than ten times on average. In non-small cell lung cancer, the study made a quantitative comparison of TCR alpha and beta repertoires among multiple tumor regions, matched nontumor lung and blood. Nonsynonymous mutation counts, determined by whole-exome sequencing of tumor tissue, were related to TCR repertoire features. Both alpha and beta chains were TCR-sequenced in samples taken at surgery, namely 220 tumor regions, 62 to 65 matched nontumor lung samples and over 55 PBMC samples. What the work shows at the level of the full study, not this receptor alone: Ubiquitous expanded tumor TCRs were found in blood more often at tumor resection than at routine follow-up. Only approximately 13 patients were included in the comparisons of baseline and follow-up blood repertoires. Confirming at a functional level the hypothesis that regional TCRs recognize regional mutations was considered to require additional single-cell paired TCR alpha and beta sequencing.

Library construction relied on 5' RACE. The reads were generated on a NextSeq 500. To allow correction of PCR and sequencing errors, the TCR library protocol tagged every TCR cDNA molecule with a unique molecular identifier. On the study's bioinformatics: TCR identification, UMI-based error correction and CDR3 extraction were all carried out with Decombinator tools. TCRs above a frequency of 2 per 1,000, corresponding to the top 1% of the tumor frequency distribution, were defined as expanded. Rényi diversity was computed with the R vegan package after subsampling each repertoire 100 times to 5,000 TCRs. CDR3 similarity networks were built from amino acid triplet string-kernel similarity, with CDR3s being connected when pairwise similarity was above 0.82. In-frame beta chains were kept once TCRdb had trimmed the public reads at Q25 with fastp and called clones with MiXCR. Merged by CDR3 protein, the rows form single entries marked with the most common genes and DNA. What appears here as the V and J calls and clone size reflects TCRdb's work, not the paper's. The table for this sample lists 1,400 or so distinct CDR3 sequences; 56% of them were counted only once. The ten largest clones capture roughly 8% of the sample.

Per the publication, the time point label means: blood at routine non-recurrence follow-up after resection. For TCR sequencing, whole RNA was extracted from tumor and nontumor lung tissue, or from cryopreserved PBMC samples, and no cell sorting was done. Only patients for whom sufficient RNA was available from at least two tumor regions were selected for TCR sequencing. Turning to this clonotype: What this receptor recognizes is not known. An end of the junction differs from the germline gene, which may be a read error. The size of this beta chain means little, since it is a stray read in a library made for alpha chains.

CDR1 and CDR2 were assigned from the germline V gene as SGHNT and YENEEA. Including cysteine and phenylalanine, the CDR3 has 15 amino acids. The sequence is cut down to CDR3 DNA, 45 bases in frame from base 1. The TCR comes from a female donor with early-stage non-small cell lung cancer. In this chain, TRBV11-3 is recombined with TRBJ2-2; 8 middle bases align to TRBD1. Specimen: PBMCs, collected at follow-up. Here is the DNA: TGTGCCAGCAGCCCGACAGGGGCGAAGACCGGGGAGCTGTTTTTT. Translated, it reads CASSPTGAKTGELFF.